This TCR beta chain comes out of a study of blood T cell repertoires in COVID-19. On the study more broadly: The United States, Italy and Spain provided the acute and convalescent COVID-19 samples.

This table comes from immunoSEQ multiplex PCR, and its TCRdb copy is limited to in-frame clones, with some not included. The top ten hold 1.7% of the sample, which has 280,000 or so clones, almost 90% seen once. Trimming removed 0 bases at V and 0 bases at J, with 9 bases between. This CDR3 has 15 amino acids. Germline V gene sequence: CDR1 SGHRS, CDR2 YFSETQ. For this clone: Within the sample, other DNA sequences also encode this same CDR3.

The sequence was collected from a young woman with acute COVID-19. This chain links TRBV5-1 with TRBJ1-1; D not resolved. The source material was PBMCs or T cells enriched from blood (not recorded which). CDR3 nucleotide sequence: TGCGCCAGCAGCTTGGGTTCAGGCGTGAACACTGAAGCTTTCTTT. Protein: CASSLGSGVNTEAFF.